This T cell receptor beta chain was documented in a study of T-cell reconstitution after alpha-beta-depleted transplantation in children. Unique molecular identifiers tagged the TCRbeta library. TCRdb processed the PCR reads anew with MiXCR; each CDR3 protein has one entry. The repertoire holds around 300,000 distinct CDR3 sequences, with 23% as singletons. The V gene end was trimmed by 5 bases and the J gene end by 3 bases; junction bases not matched to a gene: 10. CDR1 is LGHNT, CDR2 FRNRAP, per germline. The CDR3 spans 18 residues. The clonotype comes from a male patient under 18 who had a stem cell transplant for acute lymphoblastic leukemia, so the T cells may come from the graft donor. The sequencing here drew on PBMCs, mostly from graft donor cells, taken 180 days after TCRalphabeta/CD19-depleted stem cell transplant. V is TRBV12-5 and J is TRBJ2-1; TRBD2 aligns across 13 bases. CDR3 region: CASGALPGLAGLYNEQFF. The CDR3 bases are TGTGCTAGTGGTGCTTTGCCGGGACTAGCGGGGCTCTACAATGAGCAGTTCTTC.